This T cell receptor (beta chain) emerged from a study of metastatic and nonmetastatic thyroid tumors (dated by TCRdb to 2020 to 2022). With respect to the entire study: The researchers compared repertoires between peripheral blood samples and tumor or nodule tissue samples from patients with malignant or benign thyroid disease.

What the work shows at the level of the full study, not this receptor alone: TCR beta diversity was reported as significantly higher in malignant tumors than in benign nodules, in both blood and tumor samples.

This clone was seen only a few times. Its binding antigen is unknown. It has no much larger one-base neighbor in the sample; base qualities were not kept. Its CDR3 holds 18 amino acids, cysteine through phenylalanine. Left in the record is the CDR3 DNA by itself, 54 bases read in frame from the first base. The V end loses 6 bases and the J end loses 1 base, and a stretch of 21 bases separates them. CDR1 and CDR2, per the germline V gene, are MDHEN and SYDVKM. No patient had received any treatment before thyroid surgery. Using T-cell receptor beta sequencing, the researchers looked back retrospectively at clinical samples from patients, gathered between about 2011 and 2019. The library was built by means of PCR. The instrument given in TCRdb is Illumina HiSeq 4000. High-throughput sequencing was used to profile the TCR beta-chain CDR3 region of each patient. Concerning the study's data processing: A classifier to discriminate distant-metastatic papillary thyroid cancer patients was built from CDR3 differences across clinicopathological groups. To measure repertoire diversity the researchers used the Shannon index, while the Morisita-Horn index served to gauge how similar the tumor and blood repertoires were. The public reads were quality trimmed at Q25 with fastp and then assembled into clones with MiXCR by TCRdb, keeping productive beta chains. V and J calls and clone size were set by TCRdb, not the authors. This sample lists just under 20,000 clones; 22% were detected once. About 8.6% of the sample comes from the top ten.

The rearranged segments are TRBV28 and TRBJ2-2; TRBD1 might be the D gene, on 6 matching bases. Material for sequencing was adjacent normal tissue. This TCR came from a female donor with papillary thyroid cancer or a benign thyroid nodule (not recorded which). Some clones in this sample may be carry-over from other donors' samples. Read as DNA, the sequence is TGTGCCAGCAGACCCATCAAAATGGACAGAGGGAACACCGGGGAGCTGTTTTTT. Its coded protein is CASRPIKMDRGNTGELFF.